Listed below are T cell receptor beta chains from one sample, sequenced in a study of PD-1 blockade in classical Hodgkin lymphoma. The assay was immunoSEQ multiplex PCR, and TCRdb's table has in-frame clones only and misses some. The sample has over 9,500 clones; roughly 85% are singletons. The sequenced sample was peripheral blood mononuclear cells (PBMCs), obtained before the fourth cycle of nivolumab. These receptors came from a human donor with classical Hodgkin lymphoma. Each CDR3 is given with its conserved first and last residue. The order of the fields is CDR3 protein, V gene, J gene.

CDR3aa: CASSPLTGGAREDEQFF
v_gene: TRBV14
j_gene: TRBJ2-1

CDR3aa: CASSLGSLPRSEQYF
v_gene: TRBV7-3
j_gene: TRBJ2-7

CDR3aa: CAWSVGQGNSPLHF
v_gene: TRBV30
j_gene: TRBJ1-6

CDR3aa: CASSLRIDYNEQFF
v_gene: TRBV5-1
j_gene: TRBJ2-1

CDR3aa: CSVDGMNTEAFF
v_gene: TRBV29-1
j_gene: TRBJ1-1

CDR3aa: CASSLGSGGNTEAFF
v_gene: TRBV11-3
j_gene: TRBJ1-1

CDR3aa: CAISDPGQGWKTQYF
v_gene: TRBV10-3
j_gene: TRBJ2-5

CDR3aa: CASSFGGPKEQYF
v_gene: TRBV5-1
j_gene: TRBJ2-7

CDR3aa: CAISDTWANQPQHF
v_gene: TRBV10-3
j_gene: TRBJ1-5

CDR3aa: CASSLHGQRNTEAFF
v_gene: TRBV27
j_gene: TRBJ1-1

CDR3aa: CASSPEVETQYF
v_gene: TRBV6-1
j_gene: TRBJ2-5

CDR3aa: CASWDREGSDQPQHF
v_gene: TRBV19
j_gene: TRBJ1-5

CDR3aa: CASSLEGRTLGETQYF
v_gene: TRBV5-4
j_gene: TRBJ2-5

CDR3aa: CASSLGASPYNSPLHF
v_gene: TRBV5-4
j_gene: TRBJ1-6